The T cell receptor (beta chain) described here comes from a study of T cell repertoires in cytomegalovirus infection. At the level of the study: In the study, CMV epitopes included recently identified HLA-C-restricted and well-studied HLA-B-restricted ones. An indication of both CMV infection and matching HLA type came from public TCR beta signatures. Study results and limitations: Using cumulative public TCR beta family frequency, the authors identified those who carried CMV together with the relevant HLA. Clonotype analysis showed dominance of the ex vivo response by HLA-C-restricted CMV-specific TCR beta clonotypes.

The CDR3 is 15 amino acids. V lost 4 bases, J lost 2 bases, and 14 bases lay in between. Per germline, CDR1 MNHEY and CDR2 SVGAGI. The table lists this clonotype with a count of one. Antigen specificity is unknown. In TCRdb, the reads were re-called with MiXCR into one record per CDR3 protein. Of 200,000 to 250,000 distinct CDR3 sequences in the sample, approximately 38% are singletons; the top ten hold approximately 60%. Material: CD8+ T cells from cultured PBMCs, obtained from culture after CMV antigen stimulation. This chain uses TRBV6-5 with TRBJ1-1; D remains unclear. The receptor's source is a human donor in good health (CMV status not recorded). Some clones in this sample may be carry-over from other donors' samples. DNA of the CDR3: TGTGCCAGCAGTTTAGACTACGGAGAAAACACTGAAGCTTTCTTT. Translated: CASSLDYGENTEAFF.